Sequencing of this TCR beta chain was carried out in a study of a mutant IDH1 vaccine in newly diagnosed glioma. This sample's time point: week 35, safety follow-up. One vaccine dose held 300 ug of mutant IDH1 20-mer peptide and came with topical imiquimod. Donors' newly diagnosed IDH1-mutant WHO grade 3 or 4 astrocytomas lacked nuclear ATRX. As for this clone: What it recognizes is unknown.

The V end lost 2 bases, the J end lost 0 bases, and 5 bases lay between the germline ends. CDR1 and CDR2 (germline): SGHNT, YYREEE (reference sequence). CDR3 size: 13 residues. Here immunoSEQ multiplex PCR was the method, and the copy in TCRdb shows in-frame clones only, minus some. This sample yields tens of thousands of clones, of which 81% are seen a single time; around 5% belongs to the top ten. The chain is built from TRBV5-4 and TRBJ1-2; D uncertain. The sample consisted of PBMCs, taken from a glioma patient whose treatment included an IDH1 peptide vaccine. This TCR was sampled from a woman in her 40s with glioma. Some clones in this sample may be carry-over from other donors' samples. Here the CDR3 reads CASSFDTNYGYTF. CDR3 DNA: TGTGCCAGCAGCTTTGACACTAACTATGGCTACACCTTC. Full variable domain (missing parts from reference TRBV5-4 and TRBJ1-2): ETGVTQSPTHLIKTRGQQVTLRCSSQSGHNTVSWYQQALGQGPQFIFQYYREEENGRGNFPPRFSGLQFPNYSSELNVNALELDDSALYLCASSFDTNYGYTFGSGTRLTVV.